These T cell receptor beta chains were read from a single sample in a study of blood T cell repertoires in COVID-19. Using immunoSEQ multiplex PCR, the repertoire was profiled, and TCRdb retains in-frame clones only, with some absent. The repertoire holds about 100,000 clones, roughly nine tenths seen once, with around 1.6% in the top ten. The sample consisted of peripheral blood. These receptors were collected from a man aged 55 to 69 with acute or convalescent COVID-19. The CDR3 runs from the conserved cysteine through the conserved F or W. A D gene is named only where the DNA matches it firmly. Not every row has a clone size; where given, it reads once, few, many or a size class.

CASSRSGAGVETQYF	TGTGCCAGCAGCCGAAGCGGGGCGGGAGTGGAGACCCAGTACTTC	-	TRBV5-4	TRBJ2-5	TRBD2
CASSLAADSYEQYF	TGTGCCAGCAGCCTAGCCGCGGACTCCTACGAGCAGTACTTC	-	TRBV6-2/TRBV6-3	TRBJ2-7	-
CASSEAPSGAYEQYF	TGTGCCAGCAGTGAAGCGCCTAGCGGAGCCTACGAGCAGTACTTC	-	TRBV6-1	TRBJ2-7	TRBD2
CASSPISGQLLNYGYTF	TGTGCCAGCAGTCCAATTTCGGGACAGCTGTTAAACTATGGCTACACCTTC	-	TRBV7-9	TRBJ1-2	TRBD1
CASSLDSGPNTGELFF	TGTGCCAGCAGCTTAGATTCAGGCCCGAACACCGGGGAGCTGTTTTTT	-	TRBV7-2	TRBJ2-2	-
CAISHTSWRTDTQYF	TGTGCCATCAGCCACACTAGCTGGCGTACAGATACGCAGTATTTT	-	TRBV10-3	TRBJ2-3	-
CATSEQYRANEQFF	TGTGCCACCAGTGAGCAGTACAGGGCCAATGAGCAGTTCTTC	once	TRBV24-1	TRBJ2-1	-
CASSSRTSLRTDTQYF	TGTGCCAGCAGTTCACGGACTAGTCTACGCACAGATACGCAGTATTTT	-	TRBV27	TRBJ2-3	TRBD2
CASSNLQGTNQPQHF	TGTGCCAGTAGTAACCTACAGGGAACCAATCAGCCCCAGCATTTT	-	TRBV19	TRBJ1-5	-
CASSAGQLLGEKLFF	TGTGCCAGCAGCGCGGGACAGCTTCTCGGAGAAAAACTGTTTTTT	-	TRBV9	TRBJ1-4	TRBD1
CASSLDLGGAGKLFF	TGTGCCAGCAGCTTAGACCTAGGGGGCGCCGGAAAACTGTTTTTT	-	TRBV11-2	TRBJ1-4	TRBD1
CASSYSILAGGTYEQYF	TGTGCCAGCAGTTACTCCATTCTAGCGGGAGGCACCTACGAGCAGTACTTC	-	TRBV6-2/TRBV6-3	TRBJ2-7	TRBD2
CASSLRQATNEKLFF	TGCGCCAGCAGCTTAAGACAGGCGACTAATGAAAAACTGTTTTTT	few	TRBV5-1	TRBJ1-4	-
CASSLRQGTNTGELFF	TGCGCCAGCAGCCTAAGACAGGGGACGAACACCGGGGAGCTGTTTTTT	-	TRBV5-1	TRBJ2-2	TRBD1
CSAVTVSYEQYF	TGCAGCGCCGTGACTGTCTCCTACGAGCAGTACTTC	-	TRBV29-1	TRBJ2-7	-
CASSADRRGTNYGYTF	TGTGCCAGCAGTGCGGACCGGCGGGGTACTAACTATGGCTACACCTTC	once	TRBV2	TRBJ1-2	-
CATSDDRVVTYEQYF	TGTGCCACCAGCGACGACAGGGTTGTAACCTACGAGCAGTACTTC	-	TRBV24-1	TRBJ2-7	TRBD1
CSARTSANTGELFF	TGCAGCGCTCGAACTAGCGCGAACACCGGGGAGCTGTTTTTT	-	TRBV29-1	TRBJ2-2	TRBD2
CASSIVGGLNTGELFF	TGTGCCAGTAGTATTGTGGGAGGGCTCAACACCGGGGAGCTGTTTTTT	once	TRBV19	TRBJ2-2	TRBD2
CASSDGIRQGYEQFF	TGTGCCAGCAGTGACGGTATAAGACAGGGGTATGAGCAGTTCTTC	-	TRBV6-4	TRBJ2-1	TRBD1
CASSLAWSGRRHQFF	TGTGCCAGCAGCTTAGCATGGTCAGGGCGACGACACCAGTTCTTC	-	TRBV7-9	TRBJ2-1	-
CAKTGPSTFLYGYTF	TGTGCCAAGACAGGCCCCTCTACATTCCTCTATGGCTACACCTTC	-	TRBV27	TRBJ1-2	-
CASSVGSGGGWTEAFF	TGTGCCAGCAGCGTAGGGAGTGGGGGAGGTTGGACTGAAGCTTTCTTT	-	TRBV9	TRBJ1-1	-
CASSPGTGDDEQYF	TGTGCCAGCTCACCAGGGACAGGAGATGACGAGCAGTACTTC	once	TRBV18	TRBJ2-7	TRBD1
CSASWLAEWGGDTQYF	TGCAGTGCTAGTTGGCTAGCGGAGTGGGGGGGCGATACGCAGTATTTT	-	TRBV20-1	TRBJ2-3	-
CASSQDTSGSYNEQFF	TGTGCCAGCAGCCAAGATACTAGCGGGAGTTACAATGAGCAGTTCTTC	once	TRBV4-2	TRBJ2-1	TRBD2
CASSPRSPDTQYF	TGCGCCAGCAGCCCTAGGTCTCCAGATACGCAGTATTTT	-	TRBV23-1	TRBJ2-3	-
CASGRESANTGELFF	TGTGCCAGCGGGCGGGAGTCCGCGAACACCGGGGAGCTGTTTTTT	-	TRBV6-6	TRBJ2-2	TRBD2
CASRNTGRRSGELFF	TGCGCCAGCAGAAACACCGGAAGAAGGAGCGGGGAGCTGTTTTTT	-	TRBV10-1	TRBJ2-2	-
CASSKGQRTSETQYF	TGTGCCAGCAGCAAGGGACAGCGCACATCAGAGACCCAGTACTTC	-	TRBV5-8	TRBJ2-5	TRBD1
CASSYGTATDTQYF	TGTGCCAGCAGCTACGGGACAGCCACAGATACGCAGTATTTT	-	TRBV5-6	TRBJ2-3	TRBD1
CASRAGTDNSPLHF	TGCGCCAGCAGGGCCGGGACAGATAATTCACCCCTCCACTTT	-	TRBV10-2	TRBJ1-6	TRBD1
CASSYYEGGGNYGYTF	TGTGCCAGCAGTTACTACGAAGGGGGTGGAAACTATGGCTACACCTTC	few	TRBV6-5	TRBJ1-2	-
CASSHQGLADNEQFF	TGTGCCAGCAGCCACCAGGGACTAGCGGACAATGAGCAGTTCTTC	-	TRBV3-1/TRBV3-2	TRBJ2-1	TRBD2
CASSVDGNYNEQFF	TGTGCCAGCAGCGTTGACGGGAACTACAATGAGCAGTTCTTC	-	TRBV13	TRBJ2-1	-
CASSPPPAGAFDTGELFF	TGTGCCAGCTCACCACCTCCGGCGGGAGCCTTCGACACCGGGGAGCTGTTTTTT	-	TRBV18	TRBJ2-2	TRBD2
CASSLPEGQGETNYGYTF	TGTGCCAGCAGCCTACCGGAGGGACAGGGCGAGACTAACTATGGCTACACCTTC	-	TRBV7-9	TRBJ1-2	TRBD1
CASSLSGTADLGYTF	TGTGCCAGCAGCCTTTCCGGGACAGCCGACCTGGGCTACACCTTC	-	TRBV5-4	TRBJ1-2	TRBD1
CASSRAPNTGELFF	TGTGCCAGCAGCCGAGCCCCGAACACCGGGGAGCTGTTTTTT	once	TRBV9	TRBJ2-2	-
CASSPRQGDTEAFF	TGTGCCAGCAGCCCCCGACAGGGGGACACTGAAGCTTTCTTT	-	TRBV5-4	TRBJ1-1	TRBD1
CASSIPDSGNTIYF	TGTGCCAGCAGTATCCCAGACTCTGGAAACACCATATATTTT	-	TRBV28	TRBJ1-3	-
CASSPRTSGSETQYF	TGTGCCAGCAGCCCCCGGACTAGCGGGAGTGAGACCCAGTACTTC	-	TRBV5-4	TRBJ2-5	TRBD2
CASQRGNQPQHF	TGTGCCAGCCAACGGGGGAATCAGCCCCAGCATTTT	-	TRBV25-1	TRBJ1-5	-
CASVRQGNSNQPQHF	TGTGCCAGCGTAAGACAGGGGAATAGCAATCAGCCCCAGCATTTT	-	TRBV27	TRBJ1-5	TRBD1
CASSLAGLPDETQYF	TGTGCCAGCAGCCTAGCGGGCCTCCCGGACGAGACCCAGTACTTC	-	TRBV6-4	TRBJ2-5	TRBD2
CASSPGLAGGRPLGGQYF	TGCGCCAGCAGCCCGGGACTAGCGGGAGGGCGACCCCTAGGGGGGCAGTACTTC	-	TRBV5-1	TRBJ2-7	TRBD2
CASSSRSGSSYNEQFF	TGTGCCAGCAGCTCCCGCAGCGGGAGCTCCTACAATGAGCAGTTCTTC	-	TRBV7-2	TRBJ2-1	TRBD2
CASSLSQQETQYF	TGTGCCAGCAGCTTAAGTCAGCAAGAGACCCAGTACTTC	-	TRBV7-3	TRBJ2-5	-
CASSLAGGSLNYNEQFF	TGTGCCAGCAGCTTAGCGGGAGGTTCCCTTAACTACAATGAGCAGTTCTTC	-	TRBV11-1	TRBJ2-1	-
CSAVTGREQYF	TGCAGCGCCGTGACAGGGAGAGAGCAGTACTTC	-	TRBV29-1	TRBJ2-7	TRBD1
CASSLDLSPEREVSDTQYF	TGTGCCAGCAGCTTGGATCTTAGTCCGGAGCGGGAGGTCTCAGATACGCAGTATTTT	once	TRBV5-4	TRBJ2-3	TRBD2
CASSLDFLEAFF	TGTGCCAGCAGCTTAGACTTTTTGGAAGCTTTCTTT	-	TRBV7-9	TRBJ1-1	-
CASSVAGAPGGTQYF	TGTGCCAGCAGCGTAGCGGGAGCACCGGGGGGGACCCAGTACTTC	once	TRBV9	TRBJ2-5	TRBD2
CASTVTGSGNQPQHF	TGTGCCAGTACGGTGACAGGGTCGGGCAATCAGCCCCAGCATTTT	once	TRBV19	TRBJ1-5	TRBD1
CASSQAPLGASGANVLTF	TGCGCCAGCAGCCAAGCCCCCTTAGGGGCCTCTGGGGCCAACGTCCTGACTTTC	-	TRBV4-1	TRBJ2-6	-